This is a list of T cell receptor beta chains from one sample in a study of Ad26.COV2.S vaccination and SARS-CoV-2 variants. Sequencing used immunoSEQ multiplex PCR; TCRdb keeps in-frame clones, though not all of them. This sample has some 390,000 clones, with about 89% found just once. The source was peripheral blood, collected in a trial of Ad26.COV2.S vaccine versus placebo. All receptors come from a person aged 18-60 years who received the Ad26.COV2.S COVID-19 vaccine or a placebo. Each CDR3 is given with its conserved first and last residue. Fields, in order: CDR3 protein, CDR3 DNA, V gene, clone size, D gene, J gene. D genes are given only for firm matches. Expanded clones are given a class, and other clones once, few, many or no size at all.

CDR3aa: CASSGLAGTYEQYF
CDR3nt: TGTGCCAGTAGCGGACTAGCGGGGACCTACGAGCAGTACTTC
v_gene: TRBV19
abundance: NA
d_gene: TRBD2
j_gene: TRBJ2-7

CDR3aa: CASSPDRASFF
CDR3nt: TGTGCCAGCAGCCCGGACAGGGCATCTTTCTTT
v_gene: TRBV12-3/TRBV12-4
abundance: NA
d_gene: TRBD1
j_gene: TRBJ1-1

CDR3aa: CAWNGGTGELFF
CDR3nt: TGTGCCTGGAATGGAGGGACCGGGGAGCTGTTTTTT
v_gene: TRBV30
abundance: NA
d_gene: NA
j_gene: TRBJ2-2

CDR3aa: CASSLGQASYGYTF
CDR3nt: TGCGCCAGCAGCTTGGGACAGGCAAGCTACGGCTACACCTTC
v_gene: TRBV5-1
abundance: once
d_gene: NA
j_gene: TRBJ1-2

CDR3aa: CASSLTPGDEQFF
CDR3nt: TGTGCCAGCAGCTTAACGCCCGGCGATGAGCAGTTCTTC
v_gene: TRBV7-3
abundance: NA
d_gene: NA
j_gene: TRBJ2-1

CDR3aa: CASSPTGTGVMPQHF
CDR3nt: TGTGCCAGCAGCCCGACCGGGACGGGAGTAATGCCCCAGCATTTT
v_gene: TRBV7-2
abundance: NA
d_gene: NA
j_gene: TRBJ1-5

CDR3aa: CASSKKEETQYF
CDR3nt: TGTGCCAGCAGCAAGAAGGAAGAGACCCAGTACTTC
v_gene: TRBV5-4
abundance: NA
d_gene: NA
j_gene: TRBJ2-5

CDR3aa: CASSFLSGKAGSYEQYF
CDR3nt: TGTGCCAGCAGCTTTTTAAGCGGGAAGGCAGGATCCTACGAGCAGTACTTC
v_gene: TRBV11-2
abundance: NA
d_gene: TRBD2
j_gene: TRBJ2-7

CDR3aa: CASSLKIYEQYF
CDR3nt: TGTGCCAGCAGCTTGAAAATCTACGAGCAGTACTTC
v_gene: TRBV7-9
abundance: NA
d_gene: NA
j_gene: TRBJ2-7

CDR3aa: CASRGEVQDIYGYTF
CDR3nt: TGTGCCTCCCGCGGGGAAGTTCAGGATATTTATGGCTACACCTTC
v_gene: TRBV28
abundance: NA
d_gene: NA
j_gene: TRBJ1-2

CDR3aa: CASSADRNTEAFF
CDR3nt: TGTGCCAGCAGCGCTGACAGGAACACTGAAGCTTTCTTT
v_gene: TRBV9
abundance: NA
d_gene: NA
j_gene: TRBJ1-1

CDR3aa: CASIPGTNSYEQYF
CDR3nt: TGTGCCAGCATCCCGGGGACAAACTCCTACGAGCAGTACTTC
v_gene: TRBV11-2
abundance: few
d_gene: NA
j_gene: TRBJ2-7

CDR3aa: CASLRDSTYNEQFF
CDR3nt: TGCGCCAGCCTCCGGGACAGCACATACAATGAGCAGTTCTTC
v_gene: TRBV10-1
abundance: NA
d_gene: TRBD1
j_gene: TRBJ2-1

CDR3aa: CASSQVYNEQFF
CDR3nt: TGTGCCAGCAGCCAAGTTTACAATGAGCAGTTCTTC
v_gene: TRBV4-2
abundance: NA
d_gene: NA
j_gene: TRBJ2-1

CDR3aa: CASSFRQGWYTGELFF
CDR3nt: TGTGCCAGCAGTTTCCGACAGGGGTGGTACACCGGGGAGCTGTTTTTT
v_gene: TRBV27
abundance: NA
d_gene: TRBD1
j_gene: TRBJ2-2

CDR3aa: CAWSDRGNTEAFF
CDR3nt: TGTGCCTGGAGTGACAGGGGGAACACTGAAGCTTTCTTT
v_gene: TRBV30
abundance: NA
d_gene: TRBD1
j_gene: TRBJ1-1

CDR3aa: CATSDLLPRGRTEAFF
CDR3nt: TGTGCCACCAGTGATTTGCTACCCAGGGGGCGTACTGAAGCTTTCTTT
v_gene: TRBV24-1
abundance: NA
d_gene: TRBD1
j_gene: TRBJ1-1

CDR3aa: CASSTNAPSLGTEAFF
CDR3nt: TGTGCCAGCAGTACCAACGCCCCCTCGCTGGGCACTGAAGCTTTCTTT
v_gene: TRBV7-2
abundance: NA
d_gene: NA
j_gene: TRBJ1-1